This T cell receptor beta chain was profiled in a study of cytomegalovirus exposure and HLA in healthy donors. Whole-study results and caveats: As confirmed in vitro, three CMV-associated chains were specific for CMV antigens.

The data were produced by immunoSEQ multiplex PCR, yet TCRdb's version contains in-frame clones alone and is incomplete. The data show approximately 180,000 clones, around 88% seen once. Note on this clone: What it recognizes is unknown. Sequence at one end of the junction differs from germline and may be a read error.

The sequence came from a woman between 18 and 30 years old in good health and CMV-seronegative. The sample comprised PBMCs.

The CDR3 DNA is TGTGCCAGCAGTGGTTCGCCGGGACAGTTGATCTTT. Protein: CASSGSPGQLIF. The gene calls are TRBV25-1 and TRBJ1-1; 7 bases line up with TRBD1. Germline CDR1 and CDR2: MGHDK and SYGVNS. The CDR3 is made up of 12 amino acids.